One and the same sample provided the 5 T cell receptor beta chains below, sequenced in a study of regulatory T cells in long-lasting Graves disease. Time point: newly diagnosed GD, antithyroid drugs for less than 3 months. After RNA was extracted from PBMCs, the TCR library was made from it. Arm-PCR of CDR3 regions and iRepertoire HTBI primers were used to build TCR beta libraries. A single record per CDR3 protein comes from TCRdb applying MiXCR to the multiplex PCR reads. The table has 350,000 to 550,000 distinct CDR3 sequences, 14% seen once. These data are also associated with another study on T cells in Graves' hyperthyroidism and ophthalmopathy.

The sample in question was peripheral blood mononuclear cells (PBMCs), obtained at new diagnosis, from a patient treated with antithyroid drugs. These TCRs come from a woman aged 50 to 60 with Graves disease.

On this clonotype: A much larger clone differs by one base, so this may be a read error. This chain links TRBV6-2 or TRBV6-3 with TRBJ1-6; maybe TRBD1 (6 bases). Germline assignment: CDR1 MNHEY and CDR2 SVGEGT. This CDR3 spans 14 amino acids. The CDR3 region is CASSATGRNLPLHF. CDR3 sequence (DNA): TGTGCCAGCAGCGCGACAGGCCGGAATTTACCCCTCCACTTT.

This clonotype has a count of ten or more. The chain links TRBV28 to TRBJ1-5; D not certain. The CDR3 extends over 14 amino acids. The V and J ends lost 7 bases and 0 bases respectively, with 10 bases between them. The V gene's germline CDR1 is MDHEN and CDR2 SYDVKM. CDR3 nucleotide sequence: TGTGCCAGCACCATCAGTGTTAGCAATCAGCCCCAGCATTTT. This translates into CASTISVSNQPQHF. The variable domain in full, with the rest retrieved from reference TRBV28 and TRBJ1-5, is DVKVTQSSRYLVKRTGEKVFLECVQDMDHENMFWYRQDPGLGLRLIYFSYDVKMKEKGDIPEGYSVSREKKERFSLILESASTNQTSMYLCASTISVSNQPQHFGDGTRLSIL.

Regarding this clonotype: This may come from a read error, since a much larger clone is one base off. The chain joins TRBV2 to TRBJ1-5; no clear D gene. There are 13 residues in the CDR3. V was cut by 4 bases and J by 5 bases, with 9 bases left in between. CDR1 SNHLY and CDR2 FYNNEI come from the germline V gene. The CDR3 loop is CASSGVVYQPQHF. CDR3 DNA: TGTGCCAGCAGTGGAGTGGTGTATCAGCCCCAGCATTTT.

On this clonotype: With a much larger clone just one base away, this may be a read error. The gene calls are TRBV20-1 and TRBJ2-7; possibly TRBD1 or TRBD2 for D (6 bases each). Germline CDR1 and CDR2: DFQATT and SNEGSKA (reference sequence). The CDR3 covers 15 residues. The CDR3 DNA reads as TGCGGTGCCAGAGGAGGGGGTAAGACGATCAACGAGCAGTACTTC. It codes for CGARGGGKTINEQYF.

This rearrangement joins TRBV7-9 to TRBJ2-1; 10 bases are shared with TRBD2. V was clipped by 5 bases and J by 3 bases; unmatched bases: 16. Germline V gene data show CDR1 as SEHNR and CDR2 as FQNEAQ (reference sequence). This CDR3 is built from 19 residues. CDR3 region: CASSQGSSGSPGVYNEQFF. CDR3 nucleotide sequence: TGTGCCAGCAGCCAGGGGTCTAGCGGGAGTCCTGGTGTCTACAATGAGCAGTTCTTC. Looking up the rest from reference TRBV7-9 and TRBJ2-1 gives the full variable domain: DTGVSQNPRHKITKRGQNVTFRCDPISEHNRLYWYRQTLGQGPEFLTYFQNEAQLEKSRLLSDRFSAERPKGSFSTLEIQRTEQGDSAMYLCASSQGSSGSPGVYNEQFFGPGTRLTVL.